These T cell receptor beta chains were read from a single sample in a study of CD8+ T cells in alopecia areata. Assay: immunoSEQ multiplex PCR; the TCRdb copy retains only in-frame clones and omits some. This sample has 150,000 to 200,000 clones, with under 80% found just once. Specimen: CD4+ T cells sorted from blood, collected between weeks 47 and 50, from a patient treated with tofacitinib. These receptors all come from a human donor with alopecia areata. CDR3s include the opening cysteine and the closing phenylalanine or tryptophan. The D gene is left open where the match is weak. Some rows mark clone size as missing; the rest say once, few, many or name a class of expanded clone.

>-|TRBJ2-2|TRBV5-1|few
TGCGCCAGCAGCTTGGAAGGGGGGAACACCGGGGAGCTGTTTTTT
CASSLEGGNTGELFF
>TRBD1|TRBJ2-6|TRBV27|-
TGTGCCAGCACCCCGGGACAGGGAAGCTCTGGGGCCAACGTCCTGACTTTC
CASTPGQGSSGANVLTF
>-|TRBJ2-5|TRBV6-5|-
TGTGCCAGCATACGGGGAAAGACCCAGTACTTC
CASIRGKTQYF
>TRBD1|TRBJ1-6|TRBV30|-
TGTGCCTGGAGTGTACTCGGACAGGGGTCACCCCTCCACTTT
CAWSVLGQGSPLHF
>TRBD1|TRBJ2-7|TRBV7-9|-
TGTGCCAGCAGCTGGGACAGGGGGCCTGACGAGCAGTACTTC
CASSWDRGPDEQYF
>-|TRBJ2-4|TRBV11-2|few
TGTGCCAGCAGCTTAGGGGCAGCTCTAGCCAAAAACATTCAGTACTTC
CASSLGAALAKNIQYF
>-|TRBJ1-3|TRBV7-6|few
TGTGCCAGCAGCTTAGGCCCCCTTATCTCTGGAAACACCATATATTTT
CASSLGPLISGNTIYF
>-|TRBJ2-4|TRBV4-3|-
TGCGCCAGCAGCCAAGTACGGTCGGGTAGGGAGAGCATTCAGTACTTC
CASSQVRSGRESIQYF
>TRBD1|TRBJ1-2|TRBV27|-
TGTGCCAGCAGAGAGTCGGGACAGGGTCACTATGGCTACACCTTC
CASRESGQGHYGYTF
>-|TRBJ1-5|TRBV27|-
TGTGCCAGCGCCCCCCGGACAGTTAGCAATCAGCCCCAGCATTTT
CASAPRTVSNQPQHF
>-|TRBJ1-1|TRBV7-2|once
TGTGCCAGCAGCCAACAACGGACTGAAGCTTTCTTT
CASSQQRTEAFF
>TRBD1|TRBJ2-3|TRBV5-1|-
TGCGCCAGCAGCCGACAGACAGGGGCGGGAGATACGCAGTATTTT
CASSRQTGAGDTQYF
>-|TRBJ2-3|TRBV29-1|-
TGCAGCGTTGTGGGGACACAGGGTTTTCTTCCAGATACGCAGTATTTT
CSVVGTQGFLPDTQYF
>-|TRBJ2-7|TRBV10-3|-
TGTGCCATCAGCCGGGACTCATACGAGCAGTACTTC
CAISRDSYEQYF
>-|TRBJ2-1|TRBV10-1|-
TGCGCCAGCAGTGAGTCGAGGCAGAACAATGAGCAGTTCTTC
CASSESRQNNEQFF
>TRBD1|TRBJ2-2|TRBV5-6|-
TGTGCCAGCAGCTTGACAGGGGGCTACGGGGAGCTGTTTTTT
CASSLTGGYGELFF
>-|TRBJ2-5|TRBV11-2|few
TGTGCCAGCAGCTTAGTAGGCCTCCAAGAGACCCAGTACTTC
CASSLVGLQETQYF
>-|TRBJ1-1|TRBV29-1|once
TGCAGCGTTGATTACTTGAACACTGAAGCTTTCTTT
CSVDYLNTEAFF